The clone carrying this T cell receptor (beta chain) has a single count. The antigen remains undetermined. Targeted sequencing depth ranged from 1 in 200,000 to 1 in 1 million T cells. Repertoires were generated with immunoSEQ multiplex PCR, while TCRdb's copy carries only in-frame clones and drops some. The sample carries some 200,000 clones, roughly three quarters recorded once. This entry belongs to a study of cytotoxic CD8 clonotypes in ibrutinib-treated CLL. Background on the study: Partial response occurred in some 25 patients and complete response in 2; at median roughly 72 months, roughly 15 remained remitted and some 12 progressed. Study findings and constraints: Public clonotypes were rare and shrank or held steady on treatment.

The sequence derives from a human donor with chronic lymphocytic leukemia. Sample: PBMCs, taken after 12 months of ibrutinib treatment.

The CDR3 nucleotides are TGCGCCAGCAGCTTAATCCAGGGGGCTATGGGTGGCTACACCTTC. This encodes CASSLIQGAMGGYTF. This chain links TRBV5-1 with TRBJ1-2, with 8 bases identical to TRBD1. The CDR3 extends over 15 amino acids. CDR1 is SGHRS and CDR2 is YFSETQ in the germline V gene. V shed 2 bases, J shed 7 bases, and the junction held 10 bases outside the gene matches.